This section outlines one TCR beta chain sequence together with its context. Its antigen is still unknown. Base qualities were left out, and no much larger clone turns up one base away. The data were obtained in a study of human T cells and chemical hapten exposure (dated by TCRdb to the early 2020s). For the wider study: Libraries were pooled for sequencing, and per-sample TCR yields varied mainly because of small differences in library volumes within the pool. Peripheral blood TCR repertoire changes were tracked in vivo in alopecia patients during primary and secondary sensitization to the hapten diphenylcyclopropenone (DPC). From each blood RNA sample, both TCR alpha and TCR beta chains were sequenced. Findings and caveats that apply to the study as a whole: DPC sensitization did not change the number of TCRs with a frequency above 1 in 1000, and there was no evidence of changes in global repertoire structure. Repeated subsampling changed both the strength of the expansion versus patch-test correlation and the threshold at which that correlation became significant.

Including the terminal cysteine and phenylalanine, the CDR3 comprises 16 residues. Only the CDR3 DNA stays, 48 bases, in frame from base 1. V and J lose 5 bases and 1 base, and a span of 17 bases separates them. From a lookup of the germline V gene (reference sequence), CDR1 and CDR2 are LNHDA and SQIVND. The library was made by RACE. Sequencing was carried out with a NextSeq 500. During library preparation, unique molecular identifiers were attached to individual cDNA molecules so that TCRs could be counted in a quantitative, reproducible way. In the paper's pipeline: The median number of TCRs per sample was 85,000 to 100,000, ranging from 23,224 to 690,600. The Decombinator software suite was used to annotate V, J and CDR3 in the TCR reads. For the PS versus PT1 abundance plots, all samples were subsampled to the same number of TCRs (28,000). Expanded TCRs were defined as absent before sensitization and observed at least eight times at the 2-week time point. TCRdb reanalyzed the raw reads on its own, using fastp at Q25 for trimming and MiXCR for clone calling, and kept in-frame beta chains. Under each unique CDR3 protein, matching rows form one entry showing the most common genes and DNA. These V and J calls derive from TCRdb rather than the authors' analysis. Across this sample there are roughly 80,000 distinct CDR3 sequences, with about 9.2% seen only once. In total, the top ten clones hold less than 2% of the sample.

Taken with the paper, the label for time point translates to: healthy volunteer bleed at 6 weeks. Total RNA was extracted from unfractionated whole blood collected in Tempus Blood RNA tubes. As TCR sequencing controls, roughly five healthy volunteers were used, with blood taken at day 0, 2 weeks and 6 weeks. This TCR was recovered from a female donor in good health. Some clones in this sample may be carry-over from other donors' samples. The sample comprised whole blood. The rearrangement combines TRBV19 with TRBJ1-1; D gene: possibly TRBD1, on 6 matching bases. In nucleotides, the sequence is TGTGCCAGTAGTCCGGCGGGGGCCCGCGCGAACACTGAAGCTTTCTTT. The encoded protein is CASSPAGARANTEAFF.